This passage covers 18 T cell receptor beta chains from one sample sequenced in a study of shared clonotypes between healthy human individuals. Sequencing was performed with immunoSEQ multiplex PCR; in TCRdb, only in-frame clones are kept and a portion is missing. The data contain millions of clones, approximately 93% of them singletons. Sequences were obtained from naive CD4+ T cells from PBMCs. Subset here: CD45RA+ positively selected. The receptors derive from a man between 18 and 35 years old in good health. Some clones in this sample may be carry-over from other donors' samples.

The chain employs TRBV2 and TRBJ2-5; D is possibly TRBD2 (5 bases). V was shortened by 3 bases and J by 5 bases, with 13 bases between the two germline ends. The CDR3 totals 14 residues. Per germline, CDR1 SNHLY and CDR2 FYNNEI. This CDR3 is CASSDPGILETQYF. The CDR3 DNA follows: TGTGCCAGCAGTGATCCGGGGATCCTGGAGACCCAGTACTTC.

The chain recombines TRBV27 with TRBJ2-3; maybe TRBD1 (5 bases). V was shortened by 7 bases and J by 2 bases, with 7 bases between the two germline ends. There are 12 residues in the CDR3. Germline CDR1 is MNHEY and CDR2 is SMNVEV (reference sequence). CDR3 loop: CASKGDTDTQYF. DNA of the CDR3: TGTGCCAGCAAAGGGGACACAGATACGCAGTATTTT.

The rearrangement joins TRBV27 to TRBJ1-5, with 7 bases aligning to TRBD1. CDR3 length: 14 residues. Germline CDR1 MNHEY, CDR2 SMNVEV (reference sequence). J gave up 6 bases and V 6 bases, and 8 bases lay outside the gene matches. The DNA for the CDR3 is TGTGCCAGCAGACCCGACAGGGACGGTCAGCCCCAGCATTTT. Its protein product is CASRPDRDGQPQHF.

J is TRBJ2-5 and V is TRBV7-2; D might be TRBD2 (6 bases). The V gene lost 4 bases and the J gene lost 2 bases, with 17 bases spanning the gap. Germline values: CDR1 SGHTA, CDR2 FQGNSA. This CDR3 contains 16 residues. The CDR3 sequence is CASSYRPGLVQETQYF. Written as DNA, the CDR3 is TGTGCCAGCAGCTACCGCCCGGGACTGGTACAAGAGACCCAGTACTTC.

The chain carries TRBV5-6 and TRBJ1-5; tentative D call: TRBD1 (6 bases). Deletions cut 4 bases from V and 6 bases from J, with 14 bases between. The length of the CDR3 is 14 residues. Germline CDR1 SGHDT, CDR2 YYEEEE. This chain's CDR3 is CASSVYRDRQPQHF. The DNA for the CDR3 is TGTGCCAGCAGCGTATACAGGGATCGTCAGCCCCAGCATTTT.

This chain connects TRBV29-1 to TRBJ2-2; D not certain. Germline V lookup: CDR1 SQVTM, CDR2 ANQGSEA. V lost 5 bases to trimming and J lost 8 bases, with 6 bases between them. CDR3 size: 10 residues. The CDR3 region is CSVYRGELFF. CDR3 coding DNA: TGCAGCGTTTATAGAGGGGAGCTGTTTTTT.

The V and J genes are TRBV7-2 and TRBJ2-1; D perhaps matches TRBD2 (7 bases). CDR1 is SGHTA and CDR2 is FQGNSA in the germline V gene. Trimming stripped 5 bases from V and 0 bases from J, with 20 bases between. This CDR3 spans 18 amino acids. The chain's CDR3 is CASSTRGGLPSSYNEQFF. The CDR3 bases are TGTGCCAGCAGCACTAGGGGGGGACTACCGAGCTCCTACAATGAGCAGTTCTTC. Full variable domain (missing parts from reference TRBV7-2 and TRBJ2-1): GAGVSQSPSNKVTEKGKDVELRCDPISGHTALYWYRQSLGQGLEFLIYFQGNSAPDKSGLPSDRFSAERTGGSVSTLTIQRTQQEDSAVYLCASSTRGGLPSSYNEQFFGPGTRLTVL.

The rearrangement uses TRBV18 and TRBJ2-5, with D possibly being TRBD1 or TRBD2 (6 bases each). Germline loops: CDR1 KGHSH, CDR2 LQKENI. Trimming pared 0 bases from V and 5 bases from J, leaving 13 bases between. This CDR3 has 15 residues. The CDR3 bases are TGTGCCAGCTCACCACCGAATCGGGGGCGGGAGACCCAGTACTTC. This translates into CASSPPNRGRETQYF.

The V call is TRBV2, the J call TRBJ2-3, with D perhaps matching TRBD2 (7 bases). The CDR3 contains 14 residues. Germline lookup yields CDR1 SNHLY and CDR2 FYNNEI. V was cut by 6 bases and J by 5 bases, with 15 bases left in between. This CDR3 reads CASRSRGGGDTQYF. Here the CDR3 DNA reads TGTGCCAGCAGGTCAAGGGGGGGCGGAGATACGCAGTATTTT.

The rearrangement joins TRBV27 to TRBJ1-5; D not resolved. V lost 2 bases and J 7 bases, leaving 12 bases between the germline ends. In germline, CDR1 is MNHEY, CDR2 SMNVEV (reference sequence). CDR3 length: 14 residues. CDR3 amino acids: CASSLTREGQPQHF. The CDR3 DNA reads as TGTGCCAGCAGTTTAACAAGGGAAGGGCAGCCCCAGCATTTT.

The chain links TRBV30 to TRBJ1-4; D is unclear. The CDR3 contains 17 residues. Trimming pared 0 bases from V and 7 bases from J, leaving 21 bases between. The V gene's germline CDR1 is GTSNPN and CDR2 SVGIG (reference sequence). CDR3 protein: CAWSVSETPKLAEKLFF. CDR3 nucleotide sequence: TGTGCCTGGAGTGTGTCCGAGACCCCTAAACTTGCTGAAAAACTGTTTTTT.

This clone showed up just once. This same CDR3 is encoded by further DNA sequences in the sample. CDR3 loop: CASSYRPGSGANVLTF. In DNA, the CDR3 is TGTGCCAGCAGTTACCGTCCGGGCTCTGGGGCCAACGTCCTGACTTTC. The chain joins TRBV6-5 to TRBJ2-6; D gene ambiguous. The CDR3 extends over 16 amino acids. CDR1 MNHEY and CDR2 SVGAGI come from the germline V gene. The ends were cut back, 2 bases at V and 0 bases at J, with 8 bases in the middle.

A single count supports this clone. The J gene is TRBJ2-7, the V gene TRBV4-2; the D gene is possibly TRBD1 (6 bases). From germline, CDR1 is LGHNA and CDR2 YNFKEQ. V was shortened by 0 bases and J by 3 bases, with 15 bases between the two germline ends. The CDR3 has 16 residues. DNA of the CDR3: TGTGCCAGCAGCCAAGAGATCAGGGGCGTAAACTACGAGCAGTACTTC. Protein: CASSQEIRGVNYEQYF.

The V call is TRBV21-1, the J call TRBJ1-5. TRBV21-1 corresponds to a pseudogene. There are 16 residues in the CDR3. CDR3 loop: CASSKDWRGSNQPQHF. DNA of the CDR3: TGTGCCAGCAGCAAAGATTGGAGGGGCTCCAATCAGCCCCAGCATTTT.

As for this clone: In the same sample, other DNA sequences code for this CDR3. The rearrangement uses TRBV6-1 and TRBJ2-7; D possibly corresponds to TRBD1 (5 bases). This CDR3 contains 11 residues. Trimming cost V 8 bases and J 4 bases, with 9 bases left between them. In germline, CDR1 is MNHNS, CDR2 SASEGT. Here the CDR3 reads CASRSGYEQYF. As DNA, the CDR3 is TGTGCCAGCCGGTCAGGGTACGAGCAGTACTTC.

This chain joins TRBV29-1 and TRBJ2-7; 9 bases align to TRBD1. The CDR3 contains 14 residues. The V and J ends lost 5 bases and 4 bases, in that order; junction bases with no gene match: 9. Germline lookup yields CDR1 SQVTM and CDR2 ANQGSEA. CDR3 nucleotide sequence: TGCAGCGTTCGGGCGACAGGGGGGCTATACGAGCAGTACTTC. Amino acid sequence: CSVRATGGLYEQYF.

The CDR3 coding sequence is TGTGCCAGTAGTAGACTAGAGGGCTACGAGCAGTACTTC. Protein: CASSRLEGYEQYF. The rearrangement links TRBV19 to TRBJ2-7, with a weak D call TRBD2 (6 bases). This CDR3 region has 13 residues. V was clipped by 4 bases and J by 3 bases, with 10 bases between them. Germline lookup yields CDR1 LNHDA and CDR2 SQIVND (reference sequence). Together with reference TRBV19 and TRBJ2-7, the CDR3 gives the full variable domain: DGGITQSPKYLFRKEGQNVTLSCEQNLNHDAMYWYRQDPGQGLRLIYYSQIVNDFQKGDIAEGYSVSREKKESFPLTVTSAQKNPTAFYLCASSRLEGYEQYFGPGTRLTVT.

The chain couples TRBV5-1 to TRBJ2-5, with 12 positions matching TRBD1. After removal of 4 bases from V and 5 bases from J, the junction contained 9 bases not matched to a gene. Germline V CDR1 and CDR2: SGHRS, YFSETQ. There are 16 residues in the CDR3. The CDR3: CASSASGTGGTETQYF. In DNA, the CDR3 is TGCGCCAGCAGCGCATCCGGGACAGGGGGCACGGAGACCCAGTACTTC.